This T cell receptor beta chain was sequenced in a study of cytomegalovirus exposure and HLA in healthy donors. Broader study findings: Subsequent analysis found a tendency for first-cohort TCR clusters to co-occur within the 100 to 150 validation repertoires. A list of more than 150 TCR beta chains associated with cytomegalovirus was given.

Sequenced by immunoSEQ multiplex PCR; TCRdb stores in-frame clones only, minus some. Of roughly 190,000 clones in the sample, roughly 86% were seen once. CDR1 is WNHNN, CDR2 SYGVQD, per germline (reference sequence). The CDR3 spans 16 residues. The ends were cut back, 0 bases at V and 8 bases at J, with 14 bases in the middle. By share, this clone ranks as medium-sized. The antigen is undetermined. Sequenced input: PBMCs. The TCR originated in a man between 25 and 39 years old in good health and CMV-seropositive. The genes are TRBV10-1 and TRBJ1-6, with D maybe TRBD1 (6 bases). CDR3 loop: CASSESGGHLYSPLHF. CDR3 coding DNA: TGCGCCAGCAGTGAGTCGGGGGGCCATTTGTATTCACCCCTCCACTTT.